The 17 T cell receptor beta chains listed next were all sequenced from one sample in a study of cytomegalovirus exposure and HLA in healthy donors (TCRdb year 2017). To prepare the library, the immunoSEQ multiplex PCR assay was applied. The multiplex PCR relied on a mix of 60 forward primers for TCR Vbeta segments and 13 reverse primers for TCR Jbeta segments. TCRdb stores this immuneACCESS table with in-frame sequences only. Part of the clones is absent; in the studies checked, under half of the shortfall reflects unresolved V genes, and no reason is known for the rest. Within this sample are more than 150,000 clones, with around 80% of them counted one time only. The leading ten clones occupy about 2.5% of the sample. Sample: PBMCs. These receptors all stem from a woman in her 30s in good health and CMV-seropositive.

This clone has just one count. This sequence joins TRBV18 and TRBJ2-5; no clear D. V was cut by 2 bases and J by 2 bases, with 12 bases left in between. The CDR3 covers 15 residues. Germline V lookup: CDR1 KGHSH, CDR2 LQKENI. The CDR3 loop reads CASSPKLGEQETQYF. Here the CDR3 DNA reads TGTGCCAGCTCACCAAAACTGGGCGAGCAAGAGACCCAGTACTTC.

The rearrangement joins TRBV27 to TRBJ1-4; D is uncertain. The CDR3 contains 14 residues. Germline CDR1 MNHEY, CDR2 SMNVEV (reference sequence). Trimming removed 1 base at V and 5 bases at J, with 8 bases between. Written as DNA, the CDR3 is TGTGCCAGCAGTTTATTCTTCCGGAATGAAAAACTGTTTTTT. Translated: CASSLFFRNEKLFF.

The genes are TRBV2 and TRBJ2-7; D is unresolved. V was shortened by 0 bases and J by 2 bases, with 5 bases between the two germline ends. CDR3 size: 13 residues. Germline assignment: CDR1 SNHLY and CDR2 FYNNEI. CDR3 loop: CASSEAGPYEQYF. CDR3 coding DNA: TGTGCCAGCAGTGAAGCGGGCCCCTACGAGCAGTACTTC.

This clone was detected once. The CDR3 here is CASTSRGRGQGTGNTIYF. The CDR3 nucleotides read TGTGCCAGCACCTCGCGGGGTAGGGGACAGGGAACTGGAAACACCATATATTTT. The chain has TRBV7-8 and TRBJ1-3, with 9 bases fitting TRBD1. Per the germline V gene, CDR1 is SGHVS and CDR2 is FQNEAQ. This CDR3 is 18 amino acids long. The J segment lost 2 bases and the V segment lost 7 bases, leaving 15 bases of the junction unmatched.

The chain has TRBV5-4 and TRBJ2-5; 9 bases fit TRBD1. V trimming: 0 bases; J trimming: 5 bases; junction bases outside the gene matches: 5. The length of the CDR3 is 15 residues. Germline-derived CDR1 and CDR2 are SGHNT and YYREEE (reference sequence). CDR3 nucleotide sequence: TGTGCCAGCAGCTTGGCCGAAACAGGGGGCGAGACCCAGTACTTC. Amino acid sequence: CASSLAETGGETQYF.

The CDR3 DNA reads TGTGCCAGCAGCTCTAGCGGGGAGGAGACCCAGTACTTC. Its protein product is CASSSSGEETQYF. The genes are TRBV7-6 and TRBJ2-5, with 9 bases fitting TRBD2. CDR3 length: 13 amino acids. CDR1 and CDR2 (germline): SGHVS, FNYEAQ. J lost 5 bases, V lost 4 bases, and 2 bases had no gene match. Variable domain in full (rest from reference TRBV7-6 and TRBJ2-5): GAGVSQSPRYKVTKRGQDVALRCDPISGHVSLYWYRQALGQGPEFLTYFNYEAQQDKSGLPNDRFSAERPEGSISTLTIQRTEQRDSAMYRCASSSSGEETQYFGPGTRLLVL.

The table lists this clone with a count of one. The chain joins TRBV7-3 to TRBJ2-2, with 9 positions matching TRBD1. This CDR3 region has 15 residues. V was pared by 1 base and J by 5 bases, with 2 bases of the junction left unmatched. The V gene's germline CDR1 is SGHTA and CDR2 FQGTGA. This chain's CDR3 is CASSLRQGGTGELFF. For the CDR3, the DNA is TGTGCCAGCAGCTTAAGACAGGGGGGGACCGGGGAGCTGTTTTTT.

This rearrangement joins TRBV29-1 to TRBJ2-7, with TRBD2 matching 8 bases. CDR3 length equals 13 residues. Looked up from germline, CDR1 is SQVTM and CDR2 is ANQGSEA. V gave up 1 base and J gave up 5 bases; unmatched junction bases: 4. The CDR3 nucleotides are TGCAGCGTTGAAGCCCGGGGGGGGGACGAGCAGTACTTC. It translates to CSVEARGGDEQYF.

The CDR3 spells CASSSSVNNEQFF. The CDR3, as DNA: TGTGCCAGCAGCTCCTCCGTAAACAATGAGCAGTTCTTC. The genes are TRBV7-2 and TRBJ2-1; the D is unclear. The CDR3 extends over 13 amino acids. Looked up from germline, CDR1 is SGHTA and CDR2 is FQGNSA. Trimming removed 4 bases at V and 5 bases at J, with 9 bases between.

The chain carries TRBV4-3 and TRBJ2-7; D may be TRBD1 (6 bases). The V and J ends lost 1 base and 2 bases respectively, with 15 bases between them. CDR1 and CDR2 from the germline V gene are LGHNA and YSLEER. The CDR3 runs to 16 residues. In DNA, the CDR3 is TGCGCCAGCAGCCAAGTAGCTGGACAGCGTCCCTACGAGCAGTACTTC. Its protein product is CASSQVAGQRPYEQYF.

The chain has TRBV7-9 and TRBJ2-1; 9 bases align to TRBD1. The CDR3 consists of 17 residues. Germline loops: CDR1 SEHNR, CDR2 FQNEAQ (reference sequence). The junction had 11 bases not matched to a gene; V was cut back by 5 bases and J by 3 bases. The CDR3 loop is CASSPSGTGRLYNEQFF. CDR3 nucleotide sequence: TGTGCCAGCAGCCCCTCCGGGACAGGGAGGCTCTACAATGAGCAGTTCTTC.

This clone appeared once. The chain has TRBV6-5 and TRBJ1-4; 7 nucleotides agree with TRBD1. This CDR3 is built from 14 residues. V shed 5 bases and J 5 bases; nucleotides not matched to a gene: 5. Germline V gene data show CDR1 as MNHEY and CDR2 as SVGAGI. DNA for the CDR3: TGTGCCAGCAGTCGGACAGGCAGAAATGAAAAACTGTTTTTT. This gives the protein CASSRTGRNEKLFF.

CDR3 loop: CASSSGLAGGPATQYF. For the CDR3, the DNA is TGTGCCAGCAGTTCGGGACTAGCGGGGGGGCCGGCCACCCAGTACTTC. The J gene is TRBJ2-5, the V gene TRBV6-5; TRBD2 agrees at 16 bases. The ends lost 4 bases at V and 8 bases at J; junction bases unmatched: 7. In germline, CDR1 is MNHEY, CDR2 SVGAGI. CDR3 length equals 16 residues.

The CDR3 region is CAISDPGTGTNEKLFF. The CDR3 nucleotides read TGTGCCATCTCGGACCCCGGGACAGGGACTAATGAAAAACTGTTTTTT. This chain joins TRBV10-3 and TRBJ1-4, with 9 bases matching TRBD1. The ends lost 8 bases at V and 2 bases at J; junction bases unmatched: 9. Germline CDR1 and CDR2: ENHRY and SYGVKD. This CDR3 is 16 amino acids long.

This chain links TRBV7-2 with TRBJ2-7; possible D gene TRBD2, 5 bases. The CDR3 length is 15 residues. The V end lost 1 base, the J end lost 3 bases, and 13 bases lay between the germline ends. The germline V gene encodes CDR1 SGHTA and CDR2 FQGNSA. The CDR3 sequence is CASSLGHASFYEQYF. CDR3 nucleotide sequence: TGTGCCAGCAGCTTAGGGCATGCTAGCTTCTACGAGCAGTACTTC.

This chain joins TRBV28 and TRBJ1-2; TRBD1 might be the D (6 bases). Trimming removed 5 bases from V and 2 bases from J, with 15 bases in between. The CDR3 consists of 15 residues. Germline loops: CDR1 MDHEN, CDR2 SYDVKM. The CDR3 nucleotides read TGTGCCAGCAGTCTGGGACAATTCCCCAACTATGGCTACACCTTC. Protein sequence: CASSLGQFPNYGYTF.

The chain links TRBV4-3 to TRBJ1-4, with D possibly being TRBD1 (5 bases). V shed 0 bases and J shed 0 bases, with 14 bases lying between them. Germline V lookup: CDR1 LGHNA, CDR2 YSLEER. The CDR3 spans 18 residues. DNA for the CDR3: TGCGCCAGCAGCCAAGATCATATGGGGACTCCAACTAATGAAAAACTGTTTTTT. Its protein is CASSQDHMGTPTNEKLFF.